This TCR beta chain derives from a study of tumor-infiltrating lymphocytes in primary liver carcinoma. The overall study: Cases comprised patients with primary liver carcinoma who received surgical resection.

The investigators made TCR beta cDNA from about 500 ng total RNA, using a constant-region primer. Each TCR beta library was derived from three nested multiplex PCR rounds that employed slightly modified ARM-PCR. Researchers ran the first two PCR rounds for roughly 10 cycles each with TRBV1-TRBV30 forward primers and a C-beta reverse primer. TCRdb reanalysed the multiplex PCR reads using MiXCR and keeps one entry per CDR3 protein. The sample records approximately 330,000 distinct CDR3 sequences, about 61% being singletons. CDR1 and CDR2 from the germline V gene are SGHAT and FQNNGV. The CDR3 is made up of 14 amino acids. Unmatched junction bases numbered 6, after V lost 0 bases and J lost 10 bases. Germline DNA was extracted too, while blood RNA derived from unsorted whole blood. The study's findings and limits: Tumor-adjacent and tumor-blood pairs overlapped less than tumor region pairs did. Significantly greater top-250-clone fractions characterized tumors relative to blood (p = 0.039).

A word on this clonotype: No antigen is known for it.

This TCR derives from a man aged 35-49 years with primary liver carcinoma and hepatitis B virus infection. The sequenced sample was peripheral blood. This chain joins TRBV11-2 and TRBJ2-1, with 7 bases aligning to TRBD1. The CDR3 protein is CASSLDKGATEQFF. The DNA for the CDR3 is TGTGCCAGCAGCTTAGATAAGGGGGCGACGGAGCAGTTCTTC.